A single sample is the source of the 15 T cell receptor beta chains below, sequenced in a study of T cells in Graves' hyperthyroidism and ophthalmopathy. Amplified regions were TCR beta CDR3 sequences from RNA transcripts. With the HTBI primer set, the TCR CDR3 went through a first round of RT-PCR. MiXCR was run by TCRdb on the multiplex PCR reads, yielding one entry per CDR3 protein. The sample holds some 350,000 distinct CDR3 sequences, about a fifth seen once. Sequenced material: blood. These receptors were taken from a young woman with Graves' hyperthyroidism.

The chain has TRBV28 and TRBJ2-7, with D perhaps matching TRBD1 (6 bases). V lost 5 bases and J 5 bases, leaving 13 bases between the germline ends. CDR1 and CDR2 from the germline V gene are MDHEN and SYDVKM. This CDR3 is 13 amino acids long. The CDR3 nucleotides read TGTGCCAGCAGTAGACAGGAGAGCAACGAGCAGTACTTC. It encodes CASSRQESNEQYF.

This clonotype was seen ten or more times. The chain's CDR3 is CASSWRGNTEAFF. The CDR3 coding sequence is TGTGCCAGCAGTTGGCGAGGGAACACTGAAGCTTTCTTT. The chain recombines TRBV6-5 with TRBJ1-1; D gene unclear. Germline CDR1 is MNHEY and CDR2 is SVGAGI. The CDR3 loop spans 13 amino acids. The V end was cut by 4 bases, the J end by 1 base, with 7 bases between.

This clonotype has at least ten counts. V usage is TRBV12-3 or TRBV12-4 and J usage is TRBJ2-2; D gene ambiguous. The CDR3 runs 12 residues. V was shortened by 7 bases and J by 7 bases, with 10 bases between the two germline ends. CDR3 sequence (DNA): TGTGCCAGCACCACTGCTGGCGGGGAGCTGTTTTTT. It encodes CASTTAGGELFF.

At least ten counts were recorded for this clonotype. The CDR3 sequence is CASSLIGGGQETQYF. DNA for the CDR3: TGTGCCAGCAGTTTGATCGGGGGGGGCCAAGAGACCCAGTACTTC. V is TRBV6-5 and J is TRBJ2-5, with 8 bases identical to TRBD2. The CDR3 is made up of 15 amino acids. Germline lookup yields CDR1 MNHEY and CDR2 SVGAGI. The trim removed 4 bases at V and 1 base at J, leaving 5 bases unmatched.

The chain joins TRBV7-9 to TRBJ1-5; D is undetermined. The germline V gene has CDR1 SEHNR and CDR2 FQNEAQ (reference sequence). Trimming removed 1 base from V and 7 bases from J, with 8 bases in between. The CDR3 has 13 amino acids. This CDR3 reads CASSLVLGQPQHF. In DNA form, the CDR3 reads TGTGCCAGCAGCTTAGTGCTAGGGCAGCCCCAGCATTTT.

The gene calls are TRBV6-2 or TRBV6-3 and TRBJ1-1; D unresolved. V lost 7 bases and J lost 3, with 9 bases in between. Germline V gives CDR1 MNHEY, CDR2 SVGEGT. The CDR3 loop spans 12 amino acids. This CDR3 reads CASIDTYTEAFF. The CDR3 DNA follows: TGTGCCAGCATCGACACGTACACTGAAGCTTTCTTT.

Worth noting for this clonotype: A much larger clone is a single base away; this may be a read error. The chain uses TRBV12-3 or TRBV12-4 and TRBJ1-2; D remains unclear. The ends were cut back, 6 bases at V and 3 bases at J, with 14 bases in the middle. This CDR3 contains 14 residues. Here the CDR3 reads CASRSGPPDYGYTF. The CDR3 nucleotides read TGTGCCAGCAGGTCCGGACCGCCGGACTATGGCTACACCTTC.

V is TRBV20-1 and J is TRBJ1-1; D perhaps matches TRBD1 (5 bases). The germline CDR1 and CDR2 sequences are DFQATT and SNEGSKA (reference sequence). V shed 5 bases and J shed 6 bases, with 16 bases lying between them. The length of the CDR3 is 13 residues. The CDR3 loop reads CSAPGRGFPEAFF. The CDR3, as DNA: TGCAGTGCTCCGGGACGAGGTTTTCCTGAAGCTTTCTTT.

The chain links TRBV5-1 to TRBJ1-2, with TRBD1 identical over 9 bases. The CDR3 runs 18 residues. After removal of 0 bases from V and 4 bases from J, the junction contained 13 bases not matched to a gene. Per the germline V gene, CDR1 is SGHRS and CDR2 is YFSETQ. CDR3 loop: CASSLGAAGTGSTYGYTF. CDR3 bases: TGCGCCAGCAGCTTGGGAGCCGCCGGGACAGGGTCCACCTATGGCTACACCTTC.

This chain uses TRBV7-3 with TRBJ2-1, with 9 bases identical to TRBD1. CDR1 and CDR2 (germline): SGHTA, FQGTGA. The junction had 9 bases not matched to a gene; V was cut back by 8 bases and J by 7 bases. The CDR3 spans 14 residues. CDR3 residues: CASALGTGSNEQFF. CDR3 coding DNA: TGTGCCAGCGCCTTAGGGACAGGGTCAAATGAGCAGTTCTTC.

This clonotype was counted ten times or more. This chain connects TRBV4-1 to TRBJ2-7; 11 nucleotides match TRBD1. The germline V gene encodes CDR1 MGHRA and CDR2 YSYEKL. With 4 bases clipped from V and 4 bases from J, the junction kept 6 bases outside the gene matches. This CDR3 region has 15 residues. CDR3 DNA sequence: TGCGCCAGCAGCCCTGGACAGGGGGCGATATACGAGCAGTACTTC. Amino acids: CASSPGQGAIYEQYF.

This clonotype occurred once. V and J are TRBV2 and TRBJ1-2, with 8 bases fitting TRBD1. This CDR3 region has 14 residues. Germline CDR1 SNHLY, CDR2 FYNNEI. The ends lost 6 bases at V and 5 bases at J; junction bases unmatched: 8. The CDR3 loop is CASRLDRALYGYTF. DNA of the CDR3: TGTGCCAGCAGGTTGGACAGGGCGCTATATGGCTACACCTTC. The full variable domain, completed using reference TRBV2 and TRBJ1-2, is EPEVTQTPSHQVTQMGQEVILRCVPISNHLYFYWYRQILGQKVEFLVSFYNNEISEKSEIFDDQFSVERPDGSNFTLKIRSTKLEDSAMYFCASRLDRALYGYTFGSGTRLTVV.

This clonotype was seen at least ten times. The chain carries TRBV20-1 and TRBJ2-5; D perhaps matches TRBD1 (6 bases). CDR1 is DFQATT, CDR2 SNEGSKA, per germline (reference sequence). CDR3 length: 16 residues. V was cut by 0 bases and J by 5 bases, with 19 bases left in between. CDR3: CSARDPGTTGRETQYF. DNA of the CDR3: TGCAGTGCTAGAGATCCTGGGACAACTGGACGGGAGACCCAGTACTTC.

This clonotype was found many times. This chain links TRBV5-1 with TRBJ1-2; a weak D match, TRBD1 (5 bases). Trimming removed 0 bases at V and 4 bases at J, with 10 bases between. Germline V gene lookup returns CDR1 SGHRS and CDR2 YFSETQ. CDR3 size: 14 residues. As DNA, the CDR3 is TGCGCCAGCAGCTTGGGGGGCAGTCTCTATGGCTACACCTTC. Its protein product is CASSLGGSLYGYTF. The entire variable domain, with the rest obtained from reference TRBV5-1 and TRBJ1-2, is as follows: KAGVTQTPRYLIKTRGQQVTLSCSPISGHRSVSWYQQTPGQGLQFLFEYFSETQRNKGNFPGRFSGRQFSNSRSEMNVSTLELGDSALYLCASSLGGSLYGYTFGSGTRLTVV.

The rearrangement links TRBV6-5 to TRBJ1-2; D gene unclear. Germline lookup yields CDR1 MNHEY and CDR2 SVGAGI. Trimming shortened V by 2 bases and J by 2 bases, and 9 bases separated the two germline ends. The CDR3 length is 14 residues. CDR3 region: CASSYRPSNYGYTF. The CDR3 coding sequence is TGTGCCAGCAGTTACCGACCGTCCAACTATGGCTACACCTTC.